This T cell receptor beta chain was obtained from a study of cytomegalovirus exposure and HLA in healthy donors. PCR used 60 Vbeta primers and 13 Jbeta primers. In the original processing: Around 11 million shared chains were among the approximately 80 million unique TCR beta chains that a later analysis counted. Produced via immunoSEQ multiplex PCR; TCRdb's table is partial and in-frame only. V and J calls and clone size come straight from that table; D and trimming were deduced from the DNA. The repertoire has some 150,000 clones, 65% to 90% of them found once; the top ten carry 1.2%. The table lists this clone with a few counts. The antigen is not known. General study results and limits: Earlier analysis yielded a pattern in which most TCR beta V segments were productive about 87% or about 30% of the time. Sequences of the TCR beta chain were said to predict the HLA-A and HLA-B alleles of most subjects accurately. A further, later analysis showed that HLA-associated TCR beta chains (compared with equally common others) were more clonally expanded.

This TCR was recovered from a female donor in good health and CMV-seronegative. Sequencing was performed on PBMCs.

CDR3: CASSLGQVGSYNEQFF. DNA of the CDR3: TGTGCCAGCAGCTTGGGACAGGTCGGCTCCTACAATGAGCAGTTCTTC. V gene TRBV5-4 combines with J gene TRBJ2-1, with TRBD1 as a possible D gene (6 bases). The V end lost 0 bases, the J end lost 0 bases, and 10 bases lay between the germline ends. The CDR3 runs to 16 residues. Germline V gives CDR1 SGHNT, CDR2 YYREEE (reference sequence).